The entry below describes one T cell receptor (beta chain). This clonotype was counted at least ten times. Which antigen it targets is not known. Base qualities are not recorded, but no much larger clone differs from it by a single base. The axillary draining lymph nodes of breast cancer patients were the source of the lymph node samples. The instrument was an Illumina HiSeq 2000. TCR beta chain libraries were generated by multiplex PCR amplification. The amplified TCR beta chain products were analyzed by high-throughput sequencing. TCRdb reprocessing: public reads trimmed at Q25 with fastp, clones called with MiXCR, in-frame beta chains kept. Rows are combined by CDR3 protein, so each entry shows the most common genes and DNA. This sample lists approximately 100,000 distinct CDR3 sequences; around 20% were detected once. Approximately 1.3% of the sample comes from the top ten. Counted from cysteine to phenylalanine, this CDR3 has 12 amino acids. The kept DNA is CDR3 alone, 36 bases in frame from the first base. V is reduced by 0 bases and J by 8 bases, leaving a spacing of 7 bases between them. Based on the germline V gene, the CDR1 and CDR2 sequences are MRHNA and SNTAGT.

The data derive from a study of breast tumors, draining lymph nodes, adjacent tissues (dated by TCRdb to the mid-2010s). Background on the whole study: In breast cancer patients, the study compared the TCR beta repertoires of tumor, adjacent nontumor tissue and axillary lymph nodes. The study aimed to assess the relationships and possible T-cell exchange between tumor, surrounding tissue and draining lymph node repertoires in human breast cancer. Here is what the overall study found, with its caveats: The data were considered consistent with the idea that most tumor T cells come from the lymph node and then expand in tumor tissue. The study presented the conclusion that tumor T cells originate in lymph nodes as consistent with a hypothesis, not as something directly demonstrated. Tumor T-cell repertoires showed less diversity than lymph node repertoires and more diversity than nontumor tissue repertoires, and tumor T-cell repertoires showed preferential V and J gene usage. The similarity between tumor and nontumor tissue repertoires was significantly greater in luminal-like breast cancer than in basal-like breast cancer.

The specimen sequenced was axillary lymph node tissue. Here the chain combines TRBV6-4 and TRBJ1-2; the D gene remains uncertain. The TCR was taken from a female donor with breast cancer. Some clones in this sample may be carry-over from other donors' samples. The CDR3 protein is CASSDSLGGYTF. The nucleotide sequence is TGTGCCAGCAGTGACTCGCTTGGAGGCTACACCTTC.